The 13 T cell receptor beta chains given below trace back to one sample, sequenced in a study of CD8 T cells in ankylosing spondylitis. Whole-study findings and limits: Blood of patients with ankylosing spondylitis appeared to be characterized by a TCR beta motif of about 8 highly homologous variants.

No cognate antigen is known for these TCRs. TCRdb reprocessed the 5' RACE reads with MiXCR, giving one entry per CDR3 protein. This sample has fewer than 250,000 distinct CDR3 sequences; around 18% occur once, and the top ten carry about 44%. What was sequenced was blood, either unsorted or a sorted T cell fraction (not recorded which). These TCRs come from a male donor with ankylosing spondylitis.

This clonotype showed up just a few times. The gene calls are TRBV3-1 and TRBJ2-7; D is perhaps TRBD1 (5 bases). The length of the CDR3 is 14 residues. V shed 5 bases and J shed 5 bases, with 16 bases lying between them. Germline V gives CDR1 LGHDT, CDR2 YNNKEL (reference sequence). DNA of the CDR3: TGTGCCAGCAGCTTTCCGACAGAGAACCACGAGCAGTACTTC. It specifies CASSFPTENHEQYF.

The rearrangement uses TRBV5-1 and TRBJ2-1; unclear D gene. Trimming took 2 bases from V and 2 from J, leaving 14 bases between them. The CDR3 has 16 amino acids. Germline assignment: CDR1 SGHRS and CDR2 YFSETQ. The CDR3 DNA follows: TGCGCCAGCAGCTTTACAGCGAATCCTGCCTACAATGAGCAGTTCTTC. The encoded protein is CASSFTANPAYNEQFF. Complete variable domain (other parts from reference TRBV5-1 and TRBJ2-1): KAGVTQTPRYLIKTRGQQVTLSCSPISGHRSVSWYQQTPGQGLQFLFEYFSETQRNKGNFPGRFSGRQFSNSRSEMNVSTLELGDSALYLCASSFTANPAYNEQFFGPGTRLTVL.

The rearrangement links TRBV10-3 to TRBJ2-6; no reliable D call. The CDR3 runs 15 residues. The germline V gene encodes CDR1 ENHRY and CDR2 SYGVKD. Trimming shortened V by 7 bases and J by 0 bases, and 10 bases separated the two germline ends. The CDR3 bases are TGTGCCATCAAACGGGTAGGCTCTGGGGCCAACGTCCTGACTTTC. Its protein is CAIKRVGSGANVLTF.

The table lists this clonotype with a few counts. The chain carries TRBV12-5 and TRBJ2-7, with D uncertain. Germline assignment: CDR1 LGHNT and CDR2 FRNRAP. The CDR3 runs 17 residues. The V gene lost 0 bases and the J gene lost 0 bases, with 15 bases spanning the gap. The CDR3 DNA sequence: TGTGCTAGTGGTTTGGTAATAGAGACGGCCCCCTCCTACGAGCAGTACTTC. Protein: CASGLVIETAPSYEQYF.

This clonotype was counted a few times. V usage is TRBV7-8 and J usage is TRBJ2-3, with unresolved D. Trimming left V 3 bases short and J 3 bases short, with 4 bases between. Germline V gives CDR1 SGHVS, CDR2 FQNEAQ. This CDR3 spans 12 amino acids. The CDR3 bases are TGTGCCAGCAGCTTCATGACAGATACGCAGTATTTT. Encoded protein: CASSFMTDTQYF.

The chain employs TRBV19 and TRBJ2-7; TRBD2 matches 7 bases. The CDR3 runs 15 residues. Trimming took 5 bases from V and 7 from J; bases not matched to a gene: 14. Germline V lookup: CDR1 LNHDA, CDR2 SQIVND (reference sequence). The CDR3: CASSPSAGATLEQYF. The CDR3 bases are TGTGCCAGTAGTCCCAGTGCGGGAGCGACCTTGGAGCAGTACTTC. The complete variable domain, with remaining parts taken from reference TRBV19 and TRBJ2-7, reads DGGITQSPKYLFRKEGQNVTLSCEQNLNHDAMYWYRQDPGQGLRLIYYSQIVNDFQKGDIAEGYSVSREKKESFPLTVTSAQKNPTAFYLCASSPSAGATLEQYFGPGTRLTVT.

V gene TRBV7-9 combines with J gene TRBJ1-4, with D possibly TRBD1 on 6 matching bases. This CDR3 region has 16 residues. Germline values: CDR1 SEHNR, CDR2 FQNEAQ (reference sequence). V dropped 5 bases and J dropped 5 bases, with 18 bases sitting between them. The CDR3 spells CASSPRGGGPNEKLFF. In DNA form, the CDR3 reads TGTGCCAGCAGCCCCAGAGGGGGGGGGCCAAATGAAAAACTGTTTTTT.

The rearrangement joins TRBV27 to TRBJ1-2; the D gene is possibly TRBD1 (6 bases). Trimming pared 5 bases from V and 2 bases from J, leaving 9 bases between. The length of the CDR3 is 13 residues. Per germline, CDR1 MNHEY and CDR2 SMNVEV (reference sequence). The CDR3 here is CASSQQGNYGYTF. The CDR3 DNA follows: TGTGCCAGCAGTCAACAGGGAAACTATGGCTACACCTTC.

This clonotype was seen only a few times. The chain employs TRBV28 and TRBJ2-5; 7 nucleotides agree with TRBD1. This CDR3 region has 15 residues. V shed 5 bases, J shed 2 bases, and the junction held 8 bases outside the gene matches. Per germline, CDR1 MDHEN and CDR2 SYDVKM. CDR3 sequence reads: CASSPTGWGQETQYF. In DNA form, the CDR3 reads TGTGCCAGCAGTCCGACAGGGTGGGGACAAGAGACCCAGTACTTC.

The DNA of the CDR3 is TGTGCCAGCGGGGAGTCGGCCTCTGGAAACACCATATATTTT. Translating it yields CASGESASGNTIYF. This chain uses TRBV12-3 or TRBV12-4 with TRBJ1-3; D remains ambiguous. The V end was cut by 8 bases, the J end by 0 bases, with 11 bases between. The length of the CDR3 is 14 residues.

CDR3: CASSPGGVGQPQHF. In DNA, the CDR3 is TGTGCCAGCAGTCCCGGGGGGGTTGGTCAGCCCCAGCATTTT. J is TRBJ1-5 and V is TRBV6-1, with D perhaps TRBD1 (5 bases). There are 14 residues in the CDR3. Trimming left V 5 bases short and J 6 bases short, with 14 bases between. CDR1 and CDR2 (germline): MNHNS, SASEGT.

This clonotype was recorded many times. The V call is TRBV4-1, the J call TRBJ2-7, with D perhaps being TRBD1 or TRBD2 (5 bases each). The length of the CDR3 is 13 residues. V shed 4 bases and J shed 4 bases, with 11 bases lying between them. Germline V lookup: CDR1 MGHRA, CDR2 YSYEKL. CDR3 coding DNA: TGCGCCAGCAGCCCCGAATGGGGGTACGAGCAGTACTTC. This translates into CASSPEWGYEQYF.

This clonotype appeared a few times. V gene TRBV4-1 combines with J gene TRBJ1-2; perhaps TRBD1 as D (6 bases). V lost 1 base and J 4 bases, leaving 19 bases between the germline ends. The CDR3 runs 17 residues. CDR1 is MGHRA, CDR2 YSYEKL, per germline. The CDR3 loop is CASSQAPMGSGAYGYTF. CDR3 DNA sequence: TGCGCCAGCAGCCAAGCCCCAATGGGGTCGGGGGCCTATGGCTACACCTTC.